This T cell receptor (beta chain) is from a study of shared clonotypes between healthy human individuals (dated by TCRdb to about 2020). For context, the study as a whole: A few men and two women, aged 18 to 49 years, made up the cohort. For each donor, CD4 naive and CD4 memory were each given three plates, CD8 naive was given two plates, and CD8 memory was given one plate. Leukapheresis yielded between about 0.85 and 10 billion PBMCs per donor. Different laboratories and diverse techniques were used to prepare libraries and sequence TCR repertoires, to increase sequencing depth and limit assay-specific biases. Blood TCR repertoires of about 5 healthy adults were deeply sequenced to estimate repertoire size and the extent of clonotype sharing between individuals.

The donors were healthy, HIV-negative adults with no recently reported acute infections or vaccinations. Every donor was a Caucasian adult living in Nashville, Tennessee, USA. The CD8 memory samples were a combination of magnetically selected CD45RO+ cells and CCR7-negative CD45RA+ effector memory (TemRA) cells. After blood collection by leukapheresis, PBMCs were isolated using Ficoll-Histopaque density gradient centrifugation and then cryopreserved in the vapor phase of liquid nitrogen. Analytical flow cytometry was used to check the purity and quantity of each magnetically sorted T cell population. From each sorted fraction, genomic DNA was isolated and quantified by UV absorbance on a Nanodrop 2000c. TCR CDR3 regions were amplified from genomic DNA by multiplex PCR using the deep immunoSEQ assay. Extracted genomic DNA from each cell subset was spread evenly across all wells of several immunoSEQ 96-well plates, with each plate serving as a replicate. For sorted subsets, 150 to 250 ng of genomic DNA, equivalent to 30,000 or so T cell genomes, went into each replicate PCR. The purified libraries were quantified using a Qubit 3.0 fluorometer, sized with a Bioanalyzer 2100, and then quantified again using the KAPA Library Quantification kit. Every immunoSEQ 96-well plate was sequenced on a dedicated single-read 150-cycle Illumina NextSeq 550 flow cell. The study's processing was this. Because the immunoSEQ output included only junctional sequences and no quality scores, the filtering could not be the same as the filtering used for full-length reads. Sequences were annotated with PyIR, a Python wrapper for IgBLAST v1.9, and V/J genes and CDR3 were assigned using IMGT germline references. Reads were filtered out if the reads had weak V/J assignments (E-value above 1e-6), no CDR3, stop codons, out-of-frame junctions, or ambiguous translated residues. V3J clonotypes were defined as sequences sharing an identical inferred V gene, J gene, and CDR3 amino acid sequence. Percentage overlap between repertoires was calculated by dividing the number of shared unique clonotypes by the size of the smaller repertoire. Richness of each repertoire was evaluated using RTK rarefaction, the Chao1 estimator, and Recon v2.1 estimates of unobserved clonotypes. For all TCRbeta clonotypes obtained by the gDNA method from several donors, generation probabilities were computed with OLGA. TCRdb retrieved this table from immuneACCESS and kept in-frame rearrangements only. Not all clones are present; in checked studies, unresolved V genes account for under half, and no reason is known for the remainder. That table is the source of V, J and clone size, and D and trimming were worked out from the DNA. The sample yields about 92,000 clones; almost 70% were counted once. Around half of the sample is held by the ten biggest clonotypes.

Overall results and qualifications from the work: Incomplete sequencing was indicated by rarefaction of sorted-subset datasets, despite the large sequencing depth. Naive subsets generally had larger estimated clonotype richness than memory subsets did. Because the study included only a small number of donors, the genetic and exposure-history diversity represented was limited. When four donors were compared, the shared fraction of clonotypes was 5% to 6.5% for naive CD4, more than 3% for naive CD8, roughly 2.5% for memory CD4, and less than 0.45% for memory CD8. Sampling was restricted to blood, and TCR repertoires in tissue are likely to differ from TCR repertoires in blood. Clonotypes shared by all four sorted-subset donors showed higher generation probabilities than non-shared clonotypes. Based on pairwise subsampling, the degree of clonotype sharing among donors was expected to be affected by sequencing depth.

From a lookup of the germline V gene, CDR1 and CDR2 are SGHVS and FQNEAQ. V loses 1 base of germline sequence and J loses 6 bases, and the interval between the two ends is 9 bases. Measured from the cysteine to the phenylalanine, the CDR3 is 14 residues long. CDR3 DNA is the only sequence kept; it has 42 bases, read in frame from the first base. Concerning this clone itself: Its antigen remains undetermined. No much larger clone is present one base from it, and per-base qualities are unavailable.

The TCR sequence derives from a man aged 30 to 39 in good health. The material sequenced was memory CD8+ T cells sorted from blood. The cell subset or site label corresponds to: CD45RO+ cells pooled with CCR7-negative TemRA cells. Here the chain combines TRBV7-8 and TRBJ2-2, with TRBD1 tentatively as D gene (6 bases match). The DNA sequence reads TGTGCCAGCAGCTTAGAGGGGGTTGCCGGGGAGCTGTTTTTT. Translated, it gives CASSLEGVAGELFF.